These 2 T cell receptor beta chains share one sample of origin, sequenced in a study of molecular identifiers for immune sequencing clone quantification. MiXCR, run by TCRdb on the PCR reads, gives a single entry per CDR3 protein. The sample has just under 650,000 distinct CDR3 sequences; about 20% are singletons. Sample: naive CD8+ T cells from blood, with Jurkat cell RNA spiked in. Stated subset: FACS-sorted CD8+CD4-CCR7+CD45RA+ naive T cells. The receptors originated from a human donor in good health. Some libraries in this study had Jurkat cell RNA spiked in.

J is TRBJ1-1 and V is TRBV19, with 8 bases aligning to TRBD1. The germline V gene encodes CDR1 LNHDA and CDR2 SQIVND (reference sequence). V was clipped by 4 bases and J by 4 bases; unmatched bases: 8. CDR3 length equals 15 residues. The CDR3 spells CASSTWTGLTTEAFF. The CDR3 nucleotides read TGTGCCAGTAGTACCTGGACAGGGCTGACCACTGAAGCTTTCTTT.

This clonotype was recorded at least ten times. The V gene is TRBV7-2, the J gene TRBJ2-5; the D gene is possibly TRBD2 (5 bases). The V end was cut by 5 bases, the J end by 5 bases, with 15 bases between. Germline CDR1 reads SGHTA; CDR2 reads FQGNSA. CDR3 length: 14 residues. In DNA, the CDR3 is TGTGCCAGCAGCCACGGACTGGACGGGGAGACCCAGTACTTC. Residues: CASSHGLDGETQYF.